Detailed here is one T cell receptor beta chain. As originally analysed: Amplifying reference gene primers gave estimates of nucleated cell counts. Only in-frame clones appear in the TCRdb table, and some are missing; sequencing was by immunoSEQ multiplex PCR. That table is the source of V, J and clone size, and D and trimming were worked out from the DNA. The data hold roughly 240,000 clones, with 70% to 90% observed a single time. This specimen belongs to a study of blood T cell repertoires in COVID-19. Looked up from germline, CDR1 is MDHEN and CDR2 is SYDVKM. J gave up 12 bases and V 5 bases, and 9 bases lay outside the gene matches. There are 13 residues in the CDR3.

This chain links TRBV28 with TRBJ1-4, with 7 nucleotides matching TRBD1. The TCR originated in a man younger than 35 with active or convalescent COVID-19. What was sequenced was peripheral blood. This CDR3 is CASSKKTGIQLFF. Written as DNA, the CDR3 is TGTGCCAGCAGTAAAAAGACAGGGATTCAACTGTTTTTT.